The clone carrying this T cell receptor beta chain was observed a handful of times. There are 14 residues in the CDR3. V was pared by 4 bases and J by 1 base, with 10 bases between. The germline gives CDR1 MGHDK, CDR2 SYGVNS. This entry comes from a study of PD-L1 blockade in urothelial cancer. Study summary: Prior chemotherapy in patients spanned 0 to 3 regimens. Median T cell yield from tumor specimens was over a thousand cells.

In FFPE tumors, DNA was quantified by means of amplified housekeeping genes. Sequencing was performed with immunoSEQ multiplex PCR; in TCRdb, only in-frame clones are kept and a portion is missing. Here the sample spans just over 35,000 clones, roughly a third being singletons. This rearrangement joins TRBV25-1 to TRBJ1-1; TRBD1 might be the D (6 bases). Source: tumor tissue, taken before atezolizumab (anti-PD-L1) treatment. The sequence derives from a man in his sixties with urothelial cancer. CDR3 in amino acids: CASSGDTRNTEAFF. CDR3 DNA sequence: TGTGCCAGCAGTGGGGACACCAGGAACACTGAAGCTTTCTTT.